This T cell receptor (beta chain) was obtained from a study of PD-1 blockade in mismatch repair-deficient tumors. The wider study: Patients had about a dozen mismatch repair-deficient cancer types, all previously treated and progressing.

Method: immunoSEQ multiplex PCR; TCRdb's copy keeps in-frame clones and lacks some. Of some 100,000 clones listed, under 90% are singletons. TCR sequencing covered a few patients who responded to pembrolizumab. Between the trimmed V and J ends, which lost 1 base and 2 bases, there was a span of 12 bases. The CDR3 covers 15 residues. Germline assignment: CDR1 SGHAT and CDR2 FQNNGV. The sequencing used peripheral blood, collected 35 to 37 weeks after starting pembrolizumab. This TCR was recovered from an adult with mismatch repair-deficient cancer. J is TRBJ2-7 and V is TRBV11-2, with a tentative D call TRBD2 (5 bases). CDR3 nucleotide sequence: TGTGCCAGCAGCTTAGTCACGGGGATAGCCTACGAGCAGTACTTC. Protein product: CASSLVTGIAYEQYF. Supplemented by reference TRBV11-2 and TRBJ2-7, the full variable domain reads EAGVAQSPRYKIIEKRQSVAFWCNPISGHATLYWYQQILGQGPKLLIQFQNNGVVDDSQLPKDRFSAERLKGVDSTLKIQPAKLEDSAVYLCASSLVTGIAYEQYFGPGTRLTVT.